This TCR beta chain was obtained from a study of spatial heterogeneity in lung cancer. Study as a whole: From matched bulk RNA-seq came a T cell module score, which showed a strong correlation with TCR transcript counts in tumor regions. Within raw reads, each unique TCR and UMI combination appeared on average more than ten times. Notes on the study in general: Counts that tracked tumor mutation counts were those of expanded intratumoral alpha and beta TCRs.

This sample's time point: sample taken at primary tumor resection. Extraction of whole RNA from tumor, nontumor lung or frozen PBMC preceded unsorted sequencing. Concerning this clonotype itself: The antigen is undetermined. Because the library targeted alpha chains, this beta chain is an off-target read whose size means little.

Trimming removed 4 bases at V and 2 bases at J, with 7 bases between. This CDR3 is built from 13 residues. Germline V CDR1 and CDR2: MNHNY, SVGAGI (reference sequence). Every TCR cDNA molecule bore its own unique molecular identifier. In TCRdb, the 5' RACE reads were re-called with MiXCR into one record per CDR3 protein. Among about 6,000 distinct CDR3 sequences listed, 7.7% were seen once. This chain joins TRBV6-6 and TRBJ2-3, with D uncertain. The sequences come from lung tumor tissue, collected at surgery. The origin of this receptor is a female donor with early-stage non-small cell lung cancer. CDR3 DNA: TGTGCCAGCAGTTGGGCATTCACAGATACGCAGTATTTT. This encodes CASSWAFTDTQYF.